This T cell receptor beta chain originates from a study of T cell clones after liver transplantation. Study at large: Without induction therapy, subjects received standard immunosuppression until 12-24 months post-transplant. Tolerance: complete withdrawal held at least one year, liver enzymes staying within twice normal. Regarding the study as a whole: In two subjects, few donor cells limited the measurable donor-reactive repertoire.

As to this clone: Its cognate antigen is unknown.

Profiling relied on immunoSEQ multiplex PCR, and the TCRdb table lists in-frame clones only, not all of them. The profile shows 95,000 to 130,000 clones, about nine tenths of them singletons. This clonotype was obtained from a human patient who received a liver transplant. The graft donor may account for some of the T cells. The sequenced sample was CD4+ T cells from blood, obtained 12 months after liver transplant.

The CDR3 here is CASSEYTGGTDTQYF. The DNA of the CDR3 is TGTGCCAGCAGTGAATATACAGGGGGCACAGATACGCAGTATTTT. The gene calls are TRBV25-1 and TRBJ2-3, with 7 bases aligning to TRBD1. Germline V gene sequence: CDR1 MGHDK, CDR2 SYGVNS. J was trimmed by 1 base and V by 0 bases; bases with no gene match: 1. CDR3 length: 15 amino acids.